This T cell receptor beta chain was identified during a study of OX40 agonist ivuxolimab in advanced cancers. Regarding the research as a whole: Ivuxolimab was a fully human IgG2 agonistic monoclonal antibody targeting the costimulatory receptor OX40 (CD134). Intravenous ivuxolimab was administered to patients every 2 weeks at six dose levels: 0.01, 0.1, 0.3, 1.5, 3 and 10 mg/kg. Of the roughly 50 dose-escalation patients, hepatocellular carcinoma was present in about 20, melanoma in roughly 15, renal cell carcinoma in 9 and head and neck cancer in 9. A male proportion of 70% to 90% and a mean age of about 60 years, ranging from about 20 to 79, were recorded for the dose-escalation cohort. Patients were allowed to have had prior anti-PD-1, anti-PD-L1 or anti-CTLA-4 therapy, and 30% to 40% of the dose-escalation patients had been treated with checkpoint inhibitors. Three dose-escalation patients achieved partial responses, one with hepatocellular carcinoma and two with cutaneous melanoma. Peripheral TCRbeta sequencing was intended to test whether TCR sequence diversity was altered and clonal T-cell expansion was caused by ivuxolimab. The paper covers the monotherapy dose-escalation part of the phase I ivuxolimab trial, which included N of about 56 patients. The paper's findings and limits, for the study overall: Low levels of normalized T-cell clonal expansion were also seen in some nonresponding patients. Which antigens the clonally expanded peripheral T cells were specific for was not determined. At doses of 0.1 to 3.0 mg/kg, clonal expansion of both CD4+ and CD8+ blood T cells was observed from baseline to week 6. After ivuxolimab, CD8+ T cells had more expanded clones than CD4+ T cells on average. In the 0.1-3.0 mg/kg groups, partial responders had among the lowest normalized peripheral clonal expansion, particularly in CD8+ T cells.

The trial excluded patients who had a history of autoimmune disease or were on systemic immunosuppression. In every dose cohort, peripheral blood was drawn for TCR sequencing at baseline, cycle 4 day 1, and cycle 7 day 1. The samples were taken from a phase I, first-in-human, multicenter, open-label dose-escalation trial of ivuxolimab. The trial enrolled adults with locally advanced or metastatic head and neck squamous cell, hepatocellular, melanoma or renal cell carcinoma. Before TCR sequencing, CD4+ T cells and CD8+ T cells were sorted from peripheral blood as separate populations. Worth noting for this clone: Its antigen is unknown. Per-base quality was not reported, and no clone a single base away is much larger than it.

Genomic DNA was isolated from the sorted cells so that the TCRbeta CDR3 region could be sequenced. The immunoSEQ Assay was used to sequence the TCRbeta CDR3 regions. TCRdb holds this immuneACCESS table with in-frame rearrangements only. Some clones are missing; in checked studies, unresolved V genes explain under half, and the rest has no known cause. The sample yields roughly 49,000 clones; around 81% were counted once. Of the sample, approximately 6.6% falls within the top ten clones. The TCR sequence derives from an adult with an advanced solid tumor such as melanoma, head and neck, liver or kidney cancer. The material sequenced was CD4+ or CD8+ T cells sorted from blood, taken in a trial of the OX40 agonist ivuxolimab.

The CDR3 loop reads CASSLASYEQYF. In nucleotide form, the sequence is TGTGCCAGCAGCTTAGCCTCCTACGAGCAGTACTTC. The chain is assembled from TRBV11-2 and TRBJ2-7; no D gene is confidently identified. The CDR3 sequence holds 12 residues, the cysteine and phenylalanine included. Only the CDR3 DNA stays, 36 bases, in frame from base 1. V is pared back by 1 base and J by 0 bases, with 1 base lying between the germline termini. The germline V gene supplies CDR1 SGHAT and CDR2 FQNNGV.